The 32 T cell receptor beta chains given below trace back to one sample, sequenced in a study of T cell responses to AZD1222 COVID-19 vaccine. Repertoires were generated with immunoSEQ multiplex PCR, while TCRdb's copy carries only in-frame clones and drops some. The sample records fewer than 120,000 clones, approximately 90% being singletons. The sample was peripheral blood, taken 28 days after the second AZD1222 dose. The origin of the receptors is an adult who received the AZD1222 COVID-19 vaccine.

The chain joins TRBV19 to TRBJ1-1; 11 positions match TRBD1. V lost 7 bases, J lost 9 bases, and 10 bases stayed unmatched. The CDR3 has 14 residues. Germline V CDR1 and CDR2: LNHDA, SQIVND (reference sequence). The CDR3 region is CASKFSDRGRQAFF. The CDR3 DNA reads TGTGCCAGTAAATTTTCGGACAGGGGGCGTCAAGCTTTCTTT.

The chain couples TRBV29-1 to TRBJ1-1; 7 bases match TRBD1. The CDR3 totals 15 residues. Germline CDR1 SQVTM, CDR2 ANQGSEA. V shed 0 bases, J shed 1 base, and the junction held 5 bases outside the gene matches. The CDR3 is CSVEDPGQRNTEAFF. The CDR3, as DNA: TGCAGCGTTGAAGACCCGGGACAGAGGAACACTGAAGCTTTCTTT.

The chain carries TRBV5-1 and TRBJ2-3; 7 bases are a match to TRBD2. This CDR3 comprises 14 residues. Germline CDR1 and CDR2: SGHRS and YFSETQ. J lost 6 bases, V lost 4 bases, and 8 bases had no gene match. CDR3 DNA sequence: TGCGCCAGCAGCCCGGGACTAACCCAGGATACGCAGTATTTT. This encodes CASSPGLTQDTQYF.

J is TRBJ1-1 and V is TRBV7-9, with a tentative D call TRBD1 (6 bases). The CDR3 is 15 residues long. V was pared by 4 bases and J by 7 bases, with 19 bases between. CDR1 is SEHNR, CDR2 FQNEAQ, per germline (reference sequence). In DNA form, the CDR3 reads TGTGCCAGCAGCTCCTACAGGGAGAAAGGAGGTGAAGCTTTCTTT. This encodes CASSSYREKGGEAFF.

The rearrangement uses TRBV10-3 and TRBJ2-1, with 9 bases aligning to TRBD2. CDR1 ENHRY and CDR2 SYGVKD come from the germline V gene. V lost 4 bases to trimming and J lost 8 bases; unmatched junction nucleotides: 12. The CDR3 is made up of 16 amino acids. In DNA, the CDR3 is TGTGCCATCAGTGGGTCTCACGCGGGAGGGTTAGATGAGCAGTTCTTC. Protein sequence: CAISGSHAGGLDEQFF.

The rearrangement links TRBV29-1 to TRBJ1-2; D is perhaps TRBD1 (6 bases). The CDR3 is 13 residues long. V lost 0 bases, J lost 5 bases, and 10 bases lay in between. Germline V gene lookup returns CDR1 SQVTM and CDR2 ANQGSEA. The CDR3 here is CSVEDPDRYGYTF. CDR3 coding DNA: TGCAGCGTTGAAGATCCGGACAGATATGGCTACACCTTC. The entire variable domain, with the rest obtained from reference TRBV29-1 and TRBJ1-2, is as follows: SAVISQKPSRDICQRGTSLTIQCQVDSQVTMMFWYRQQPGQSLTLIATANQGSEATYESGFVIDKFPISRPNLTFSTLTVSNMSPEDSSIYLCSVEDPDRYGYTFGSGTRLTVV.

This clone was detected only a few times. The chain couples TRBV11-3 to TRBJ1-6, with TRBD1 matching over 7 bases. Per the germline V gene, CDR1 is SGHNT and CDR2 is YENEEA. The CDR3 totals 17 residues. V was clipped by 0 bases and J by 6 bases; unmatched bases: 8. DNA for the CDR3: TGTGCCAGCAGCTTAGATCTAAGGACAGGTCGTAATTCACCCCTCCACTTT. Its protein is CASSLDLRTGRNSPLHF.

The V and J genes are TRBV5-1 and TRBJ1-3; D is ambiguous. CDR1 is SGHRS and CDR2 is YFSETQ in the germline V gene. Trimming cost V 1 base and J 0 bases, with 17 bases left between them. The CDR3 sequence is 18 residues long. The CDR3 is CASSLWEGPSISGNTIYF. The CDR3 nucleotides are TGCGCCAGCAGCTTGTGGGAAGGGCCGTCGATCTCTGGAAACACCATATATTTT.

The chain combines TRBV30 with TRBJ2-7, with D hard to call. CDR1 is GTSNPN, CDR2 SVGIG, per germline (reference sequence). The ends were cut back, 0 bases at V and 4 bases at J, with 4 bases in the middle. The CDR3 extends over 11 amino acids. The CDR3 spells CAWSVGYEQYF. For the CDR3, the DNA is TGTGCCTGGAGTGTCGGATACGAGCAGTACTTC.

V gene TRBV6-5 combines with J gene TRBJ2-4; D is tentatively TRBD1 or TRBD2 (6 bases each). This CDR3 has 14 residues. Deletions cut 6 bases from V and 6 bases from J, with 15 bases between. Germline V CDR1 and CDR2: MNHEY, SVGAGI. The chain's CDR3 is CASSPRGLGNIQYF. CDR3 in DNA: TGTGCCAGCAGCCCCAGGGGACTTGGAAACATTCAGTACTTC.

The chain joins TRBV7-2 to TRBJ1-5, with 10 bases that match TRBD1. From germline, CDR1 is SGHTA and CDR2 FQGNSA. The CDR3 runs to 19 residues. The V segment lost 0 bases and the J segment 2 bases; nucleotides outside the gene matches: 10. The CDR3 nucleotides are TGTGCCAGCAGCTTAGCGCAGGGACAGGGGTTCGTAGGCAATCAGCCCCAGCATTTT. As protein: CASSLAQGQGFVGNQPQHF.

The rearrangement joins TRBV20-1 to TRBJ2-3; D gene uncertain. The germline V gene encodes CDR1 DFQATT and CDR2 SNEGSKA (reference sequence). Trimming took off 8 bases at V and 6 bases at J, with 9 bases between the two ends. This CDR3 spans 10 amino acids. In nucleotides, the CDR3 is TGCAGTTATACTTGGGATACGCAGTATTTT. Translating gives CSYTWDTQYF.

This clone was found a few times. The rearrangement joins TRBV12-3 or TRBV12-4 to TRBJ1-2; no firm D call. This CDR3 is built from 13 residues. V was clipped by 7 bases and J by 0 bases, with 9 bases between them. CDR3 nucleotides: TGTGCCAGCACGTCTCGAGCTAACTATGGCTACACCTTC. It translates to CASTSRANYGYTF.

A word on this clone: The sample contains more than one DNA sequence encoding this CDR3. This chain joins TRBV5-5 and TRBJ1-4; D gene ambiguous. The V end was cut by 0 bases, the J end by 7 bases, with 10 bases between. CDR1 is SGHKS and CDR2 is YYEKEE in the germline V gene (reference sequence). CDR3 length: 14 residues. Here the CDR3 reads CASSLGGLGEKLFF. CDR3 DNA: TGTGCCAGCAGCTTGGGAGGGCTAGGTGAAAAACTGTTTTTT.

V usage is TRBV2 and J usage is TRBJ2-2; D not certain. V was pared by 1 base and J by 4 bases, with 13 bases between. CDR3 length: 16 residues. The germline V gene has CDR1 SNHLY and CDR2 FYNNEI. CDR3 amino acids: CASSEGVRGVTGELFF. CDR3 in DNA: TGTGCCAGCAGTGAAGGAGTCCGTGGGGTCACCGGGGAGCTGTTTTTT.

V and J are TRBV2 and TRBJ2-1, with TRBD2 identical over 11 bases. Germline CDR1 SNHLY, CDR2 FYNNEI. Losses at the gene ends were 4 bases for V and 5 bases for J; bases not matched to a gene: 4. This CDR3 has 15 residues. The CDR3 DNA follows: TGTGCCAGCAGTGCTACTAGCGGGAGCCACAATGAGCAGTTCTTC. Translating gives CASSATSGSHNEQFF.

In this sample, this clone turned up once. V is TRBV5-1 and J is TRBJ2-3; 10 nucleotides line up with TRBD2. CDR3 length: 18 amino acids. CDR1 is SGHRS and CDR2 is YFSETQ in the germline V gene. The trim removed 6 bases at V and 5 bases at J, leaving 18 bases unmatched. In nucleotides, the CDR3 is TGCGCCAGCACTCCGGGACGTGGACTAGCGGATGCACGAGATACGCAGTATTTT. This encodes CASTPGRGLADARDTQYF.

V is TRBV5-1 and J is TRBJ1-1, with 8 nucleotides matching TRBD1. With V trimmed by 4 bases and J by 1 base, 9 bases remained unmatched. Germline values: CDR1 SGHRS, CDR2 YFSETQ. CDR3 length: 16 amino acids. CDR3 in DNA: TGCGCCAGCAGCAATTTTGCGACAGGGGAGAACACTGAAGCTTTCTTT. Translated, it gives CASSNFATGENTEAFF.

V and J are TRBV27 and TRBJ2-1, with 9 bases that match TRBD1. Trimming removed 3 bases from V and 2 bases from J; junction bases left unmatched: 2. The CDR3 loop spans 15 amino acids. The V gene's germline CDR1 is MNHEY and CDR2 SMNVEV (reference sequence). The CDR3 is CASSFGQGPYNEQFF. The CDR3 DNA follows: TGTGCCAGCAGTTTCGGACAGGGGCCCTACAATGAGCAGTTCTTC.

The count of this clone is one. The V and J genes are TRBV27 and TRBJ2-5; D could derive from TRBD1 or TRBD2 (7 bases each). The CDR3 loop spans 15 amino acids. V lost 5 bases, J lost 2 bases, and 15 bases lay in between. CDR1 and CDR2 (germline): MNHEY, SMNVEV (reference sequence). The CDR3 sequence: CASSPGRGGQETQYF. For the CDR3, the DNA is TGTGCCAGCAGTCCGGGCAGGGGGGGGCAAGAGACCCAGTACTTC.

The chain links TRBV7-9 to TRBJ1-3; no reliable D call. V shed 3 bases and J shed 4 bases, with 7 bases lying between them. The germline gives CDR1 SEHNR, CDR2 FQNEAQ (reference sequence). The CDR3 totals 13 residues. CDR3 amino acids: CASSFVEGNTIYF. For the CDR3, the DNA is TGTGCCAGCAGCTTTGTGGAGGGAAACACCATATATTTT.

The CDR3 protein is CASTRDNYGYTF. The CDR3 DNA reads TGCGCCAGCACCCGAGACAACTATGGCTACACCTTC. The chain recombines TRBV5-1 with TRBJ1-2; no reliable D call. The CDR3 length is 12 residues. CDR1 and CDR2 (germline): SGHRS, YFSETQ. Trimming removed 6 bases at V and 2 bases at J, with 8 bases between.

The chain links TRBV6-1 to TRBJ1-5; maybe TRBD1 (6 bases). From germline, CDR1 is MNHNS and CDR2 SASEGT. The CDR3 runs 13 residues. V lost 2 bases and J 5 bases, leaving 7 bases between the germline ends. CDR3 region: CASSENRDQPQHF. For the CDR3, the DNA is TGTGCCAGCAGTGAAAACAGGGATCAGCCCCAGCATTTT.

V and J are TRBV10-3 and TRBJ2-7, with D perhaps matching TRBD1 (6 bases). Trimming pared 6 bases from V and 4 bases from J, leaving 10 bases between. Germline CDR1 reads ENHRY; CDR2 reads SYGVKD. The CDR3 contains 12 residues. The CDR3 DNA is TGTGCCATCAGCGAGGACAGTTACGAGCAGTACTTC. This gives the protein CAISEDSYEQYF.

DNA for the CDR3: TGTGCCAGCGCGGGAGCTTCGGAGACCCAGTACTTC. This codes for CASAGASETQYF. The chain uses TRBV28 and TRBJ2-5, with 7 bases matching TRBD2. In germline, CDR1 is MDHEN, CDR2 SYDVKM. CDR3 length: 12 amino acids. With 8 bases clipped from V and 5 bases from J, the junction kept 5 bases outside the gene matches.

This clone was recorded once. The CDR3: CASGGLAGSSGEQYF. CDR3 DNA: TGTGCCAGTGGGGGACTAGCGGGGTCCTCCGGCGAGCAGTACTTC. The chain combines TRBV19 with TRBJ2-7; TRBD2 matches at 13 bases. The germline gives CDR1 LNHDA, CDR2 SQIVND (reference sequence). The CDR3 totals 15 residues. J was trimmed by 6 bases and V by 8 bases; bases with no gene match: 10. The whole variable domain, remainder taken from reference TRBV19 and TRBJ2-7, is DGGITQSPKYLFRKEGQNVTLSCEQNLNHDAMYWYRQDPGQGLRLIYYSQIVNDFQKGDIAEGYSVSREKKESFPLTVTSAQKNPTAFYLCASGGLAGSSGEQYFGPGTRLTVT.

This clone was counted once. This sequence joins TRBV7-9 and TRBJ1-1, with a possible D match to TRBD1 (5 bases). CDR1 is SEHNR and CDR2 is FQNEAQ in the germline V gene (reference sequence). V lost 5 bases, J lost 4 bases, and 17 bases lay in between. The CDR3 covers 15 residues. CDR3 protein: CASSPWREGPTEAFF. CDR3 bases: TGTGCCAGCAGCCCTTGGCGAGAGGGGCCCACTGAAGCTTTCTTT.

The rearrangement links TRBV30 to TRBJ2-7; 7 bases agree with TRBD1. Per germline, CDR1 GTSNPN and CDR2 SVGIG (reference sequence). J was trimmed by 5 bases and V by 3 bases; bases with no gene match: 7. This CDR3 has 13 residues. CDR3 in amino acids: CAWRLTGVDEQYF. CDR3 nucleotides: TGTGCCTGGAGGCTAACAGGGGTGGACGAGCAGTACTTC.

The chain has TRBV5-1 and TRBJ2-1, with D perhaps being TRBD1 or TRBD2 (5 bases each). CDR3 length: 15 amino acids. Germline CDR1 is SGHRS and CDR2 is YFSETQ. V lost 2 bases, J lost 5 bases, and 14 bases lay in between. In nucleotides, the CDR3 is TGCGCCAGCAGCTTATTCGGGGCTCTAAACAATGAGCAGTTCTTC. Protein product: CASSLFGALNNEQFF.

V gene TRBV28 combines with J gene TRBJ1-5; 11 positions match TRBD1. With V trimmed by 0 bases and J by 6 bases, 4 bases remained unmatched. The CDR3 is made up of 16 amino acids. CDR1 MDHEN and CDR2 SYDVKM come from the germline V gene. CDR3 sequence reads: CASSLWGQGDGQPQHF. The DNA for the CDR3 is TGTGCCAGCAGTTTATGGGGACAGGGGGATGGTCAGCCCCAGCATTTT.

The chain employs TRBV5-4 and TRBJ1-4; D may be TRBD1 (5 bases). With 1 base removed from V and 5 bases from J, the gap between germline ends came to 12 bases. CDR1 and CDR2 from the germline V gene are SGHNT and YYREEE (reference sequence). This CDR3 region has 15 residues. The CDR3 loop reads CASSLTAGGNEKLFF. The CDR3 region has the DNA TGTGCCAGCAGCTTGACCGCTGGGGGAAATGAAAAACTGTTTTTT.

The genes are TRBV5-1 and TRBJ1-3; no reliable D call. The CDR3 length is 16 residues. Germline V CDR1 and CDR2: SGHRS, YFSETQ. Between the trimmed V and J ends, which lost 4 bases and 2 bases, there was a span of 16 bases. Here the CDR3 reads CASSSGRVPPGNTIYF. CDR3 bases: TGCGCCAGCAGCAGCGGCCGGGTCCCGCCTGGAAACACCATATATTTT.